The subject of this entry is one TCR beta chain. The identical CDR3 is also encoded by other nucleotide sequences in the sample. Clones were read by immunoSEQ multiplex PCR, and TCRdb kept only the in-frame ones, dropping some. The sample includes fewer than 25,000 clones, 35% to 40% of them seen just once. This sample stems from a study of graft-versus-host responses after intestinal transplantation. Study information: Each recipient received anti-thymocyte globulin induction, then tacrolimus and steroids for about 3 years.

The CDR3 contains 15 residues. Trimming removed 2 bases from V and 2 bases from J; junction bases left unmatched: 4. Germline V gene lookup returns CDR1 MNHNY and CDR2 SVGAGI (reference sequence). The TCR originated in a human patient who was an organ donor for intestinal transplantation. The chain uses TRBV6-6 and TRBJ1-1; 8 nucleotides agree with TRBD1. The material was alloreactive CD4+ T cells from a mixed lymphocyte reaction culture, obtained before transplantation. Subset in this sample: CFSE-low proliferating T cells sorted from approximately six-day pre-transplant mixed lymphocyte reaction (GvH or HvG direction). CDR3 in amino acids: CASSYRDRGNTEAFF. In nucleotides, the CDR3 is TGTGCCAGCAGTTACCGCGACAGGGGTAACACTGAAGCTTTCTTT.